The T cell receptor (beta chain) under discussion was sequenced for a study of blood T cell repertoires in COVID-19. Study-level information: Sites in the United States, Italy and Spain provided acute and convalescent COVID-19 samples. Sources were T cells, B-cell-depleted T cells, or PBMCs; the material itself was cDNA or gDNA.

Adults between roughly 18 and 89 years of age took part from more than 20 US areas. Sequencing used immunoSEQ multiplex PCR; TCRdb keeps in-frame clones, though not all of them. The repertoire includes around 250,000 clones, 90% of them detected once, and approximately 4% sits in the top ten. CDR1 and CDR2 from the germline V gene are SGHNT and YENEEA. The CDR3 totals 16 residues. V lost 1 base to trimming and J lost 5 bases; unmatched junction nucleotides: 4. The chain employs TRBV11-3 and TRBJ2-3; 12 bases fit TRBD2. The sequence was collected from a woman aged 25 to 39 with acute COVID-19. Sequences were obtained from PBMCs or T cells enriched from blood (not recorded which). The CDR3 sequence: CASSLAGGLAGDTQYF. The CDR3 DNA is TGTGCCAGCAGCTTAGCCGGGGGACTAGCGGGAGATACGCAGTATTTT.